The T cell receptor beta chain described here comes from a study of Ad26.COV2.S vaccination and SARS-CoV-2 variants. Germline values: CDR1 KGHSH, CDR2 LQKENI. This CDR3 region has 15 residues. The V and J ends lost 3 bases and 3 bases respectively, with 14 bases between them. Assay used: immunoSEQ multiplex PCR; TCRdb lists only in-frame clones, some missing. The table includes about 680,000 clones, 70% to 90% detected once. Overall study results and limits: Spike-specific TCR breadth was greater after Ad26.COV2.S than placebo.

About this clone itself: The antigen remains unidentified.

Indicated treatment: around 19 received Ad26.COV2.S at low or high dose, single or two shots; 5 received placebo; per-sample allocation not given. The samples were gathered on day 63 after the first injection of vaccine or placebo. The receptor was isolated from a person between 18 and 60 years old who received the Ad26.COV2.S COVID-19 vaccine or a placebo. This rearrangement joins TRBV18 to TRBJ1-2, with D perhaps matching TRBD1 (6 bases). The specimen was peripheral blood, collected in a trial of Ad26.COV2.S vaccine versus placebo. The CDR3 DNA is TGTGCCAGCTCACCCCCCCAGGGGACCCACTATGGCTACACCTTC. Translation gives CASSPPQGTHYGYTF. Full variable domain (outside the CDR3, taken from reference TRBV18 and TRBJ1-2): NAGVMQNPRHLVRRRGQEARLRCSPMKGHSHVYWYRQLPEEGLKFMVYLQKENIIDESGMPKERFSAEFPKEGPSILRIQQVVRGDSAAYFCASSPPQGTHYGYTFGSGTRLTVV.